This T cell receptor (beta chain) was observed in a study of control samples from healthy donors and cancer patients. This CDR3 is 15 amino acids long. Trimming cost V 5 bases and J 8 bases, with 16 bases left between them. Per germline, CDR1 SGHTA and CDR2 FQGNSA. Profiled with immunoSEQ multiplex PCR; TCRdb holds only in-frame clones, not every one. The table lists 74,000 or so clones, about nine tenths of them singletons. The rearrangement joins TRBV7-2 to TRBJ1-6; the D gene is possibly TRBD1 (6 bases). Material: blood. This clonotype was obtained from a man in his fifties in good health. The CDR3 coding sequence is TGTGCCAGCAGCCGTAACGCCAGGGGTGATTCACCCCTCCACTTT. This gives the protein CASSRNARGDSPLHF.